One and the same sample provided the 10 T cell receptor beta chains below, sequenced in a study of long-term antiretroviral therapy in people with HIV. Version v3.0 of the immunoSEQ assay was performed at survey level. Only in-frame clones appear in the TCRdb table, and some are missing; sequencing was by immunoSEQ multiplex PCR. The sample holds about 20,000 clones, more than 65% seen once. The sequencing used unsorted PBMCs, collected around 2.5 years after starting antiretroviral therapy. These receptor sequences come from a man in his forties with HIV.

The chain couples TRBV10-3 to TRBJ2-7; 8 nucleotides match TRBD1. Germline V gene lookup returns CDR1 ENHRY and CDR2 SYGVKD. The CDR3 contains 14 residues. The V segment lost 10 bases and the J segment 2 bases; nucleotides outside the gene matches: 10. CDR3 in DNA: TGTGCCACCAAAGTGCAGGGGGCGGCCTACGAGCAGTACTTC. Its protein product is CATKVQGAAYEQYF.

This chain uses TRBV27 with TRBJ2-3; possible D gene TRBD2, 6 bases. V lost 8 bases, J lost 0 bases, and 15 bases lay in between. The germline V gene has CDR1 MNHEY and CDR2 SMNVEV (reference sequence). The CDR3 is 15 residues long. Here the CDR3 DNA reads TGTGCCAGCGGACTCAGGGACTCAAGCACAGATACGCAGTATTTT. Its protein is CASGLRDSSTDTQYF.

This clone was detected once. CDR3 sequence reads: CASSWGSGGAGFRYEQYF. CDR3 in DNA: TGTGCCAGCAGCTGGGGGAGCGGGGGGGCCGGGTTTAGGTACGAGCAGTACTTC. The genes are TRBV5-4 and TRBJ2-7, with 10 bases fitting TRBD2. The J segment lost 4 bases and the V segment lost 3 bases, leaving 16 bases of the junction unmatched. Germline V lookup: CDR1 SGHNT, CDR2 YYREEE (reference sequence). The CDR3 is 18 amino acids.

The chain carries TRBV7-2 and TRBJ1-1; D perhaps matches TRBD1 (5 bases). V was trimmed by 3 bases and J by 2 bases, leaving 10 bases between them. The CDR3 covers 14 residues. Germline V gives CDR1 SGHTA, CDR2 FQGNSA. CDR3 region: CASSFQQGNTEAFF. In DNA, the CDR3 is TGTGCCAGCAGCTTCCAGCAGGGCAACACTGAAGCTTTCTTT.

The chain has TRBV30 and TRBJ2-1; 7 bases map to TRBD2. Germline V gene lookup returns CDR1 GTSNPN and CDR2 SVGIG (reference sequence). The CDR3 length is 19 residues. V shed 2 bases and J 0 bases; nucleotides not matched to a gene: 16. The CDR3 DNA reads as TGTGCCTGGAGTCTTCTCAACCCCGCCGGCGGGAGCTCCTACAATGAGCAGTTCTTC. Its translation is CAWSLLNPAGGSSYNEQFF.

This clone is a singleton in its sample. J is TRBJ2-3 and V is TRBV18; 11 positions agree with TRBD2. This CDR3 is built from 16 residues. From germline, CDR1 is KGHSH and CDR2 LQKENI. With V trimmed by 4 bases and J by 11 bases, 14 bases remained unmatched. The chain's CDR3 is CASSRQLAGASEKQYF. In DNA form, the CDR3 reads TGTGCCAGCTCACGACAACTAGCGGGAGCGTCGGAGAAGCAGTATTTT.

This chain joins TRBV7-7 and TRBJ2-1, with D unresolved. Trimming took off 1 base at V and 9 bases at J, with 13 bases between the two ends. The germline CDR1 and CDR2 sequences are SSHAT and FNYEAQ (reference sequence). This CDR3 comprises 14 residues. CDR3 bases: TGTGCCAGCAGCTTAGGGACCGCAAACGGTGAGCAGTTCTTC. Protein product: CASSLGTANGEQFF.

This clone showed up just once. V usage is TRBV11-2 and J usage is TRBJ1-2, with a weak D call TRBD1 (5 bases). V dropped 1 base and J dropped 8 bases, with 14 bases sitting between them. From germline, CDR1 is SGHAT and CDR2 FQNNGV. The CDR3 is made up of 14 amino acids. CDR3: CASSLAGTSSGYTF. In DNA, the CDR3 is TGTGCCAGCAGCTTAGCGGGGACCTCCTCCGGCTACACCTTC.

This chain connects TRBV27 to TRBJ2-7; 12 bases line up with TRBD2. V was clipped by 4 bases and J by 5 bases; unmatched bases: 6. Germline V CDR1 and CDR2: MNHEY, SMNVEV (reference sequence). The CDR3 contains 15 residues. The CDR3 sequence: CASSSMTSGSHEQYF. CDR3 nucleotides: TGTGCCAGCAGTTCCATGACTAGCGGGAGCCACGAGCAGTACTTC.

This rearrangement joins TRBV29-1 to TRBJ1-1; a possible D gene is TRBD1 (6 bases). Germline CDR1 reads SQVTM; CDR2 reads ANQGSEA. V was clipped by 1 base and J by 1 base, with 10 bases between them. CDR3 size: 14 residues. In nucleotides, the CDR3 is TGCAGCGTTGAAGGCAGGGGTGCGAACACTGAAGCTTTCTTT. Protein sequence: CSVEGRGANTEAFF.